What follows is one TCR beta chain and its context. Its antigen is currently unknown. These data originate in a study of cytomegalovirus exposure and HLA in healthy donors. Overall study context: A prior analysis found 117 million unique TCR beta sequences from 170 million or so T cells. General study results and limits: In a later analysis, HLA-associated TCR beta chains were more clonally expanded than equally common others.

In the PCR, 60 Vbeta and 13 Jbeta primers were used. The data were produced by immunoSEQ multiplex PCR, yet TCRdb's version contains in-frame clones alone and is incomplete. Seen here are around 130,000 clones, over 75% observed once, and the top ten hold around 1.9%. This CDR3 is built from 11 residues. Germline loops: CDR1 MDHEN, CDR2 SYDVKM. Trimming shortened V by 5 bases and J by 8 bases, and 9 bases separated the two germline ends. The chain has TRBV28 and TRBJ1-2; D remains ambiguous. Sequencing was carried out using PBMCs. This sequence was found in a man aged 35 to 55 in good health and CMV-seronegative. CDR3 sequence reads: CASSILQGYTF. CDR3 in DNA: TGTGCCAGCAGTATCCTACAGGGCTACACCTTC.